Below are 25 T cell receptor beta chains sequenced from a single sample in a study of T cell repertoires in cytomegalovirus infection. TCRdb passed the reads through MiXCR, listing each CDR3 protein once. The sample holds approximately 340,000 distinct CDR3 sequences, just under 30% seen once. For these TCRs, the target antigens are not known. Here the sequenced sample was cultured PBMCs, taken from culture after CMV antigen stimulation. These receptors were obtained from a human donor in good health (CMV status not recorded). Some clones in this sample may be carry-over from other donors' samples.

This clonotype was seen at least ten times. CDR3 sequence reads: CATRQGSTYEQYF. The CDR3 DNA reads TGTGCCACCCGACAGGGAAGCACCTACGAGCAGTACTTC. The rearrangement joins TRBV7-8 to TRBJ2-7; TRBD1 matches at 7 bases. The CDR3 runs to 13 residues. Looked up from germline, CDR1 is SGHVS and CDR2 is FQNEAQ. V lost 10 bases and J lost 2; bases outside the gene matches: 8. Combining the CDR3 with reference TRBV7-8 and TRBJ2-7 gives the whole variable domain GAGVSQSPRYKVAKRGQDVALRCDPISGHVSLFWYQQALGQGPEFLTYFQNEAQLDKSGLPSDRFFAERPEGSVSTLKIQRTQQEDSAVYLCATRQGSTYEQYFGPGTRLTVT.

The CDR3 nucleotides read TGTGCCAGCAGTTACTCCAGCGGGCTAGCGGGATGGGAGACCCAGTACTTC. Its translation: CASSYSSGLAGWETQYF. The rearrangement uses TRBV6-8 and TRBJ2-5; 9 bases agree with TRBD2. The length of the CDR3 is 17 residues. V was pared by 0 bases and J by 5 bases, with 10 bases of the junction left unmatched. Per the germline V gene, CDR1 is MNHGY and CDR2 is SAAAGT.

There are a few counts of this clonotype. V usage is TRBV7-9 and J usage is TRBJ2-3; TRBD2 is a possible D gene (6 bases). V lost 3 bases, J lost 2 bases, and 12 bases lay in between. Germline V gives CDR1 SEHNR, CDR2 FQNEAQ (reference sequence). The CDR3 loop spans 15 amino acids. The CDR3 region is CASSLYAGSTDTQYF. The CDR3 nucleotides read TGTGCCAGCAGCTTGTATGCGGGGTCCACAGATACGCAGTATTTT.

The chain uses TRBV19 and TRBJ2-5, with unresolved D. The ends were cut back, 1 base at V and 2 bases at J, with 8 bases in the middle. Germline CDR1 and CDR2: LNHDA and SQIVND (reference sequence). The CDR3 has 14 amino acids. CDR3 nucleotides: TGTGCCAGTAGTATAGGCCCTGGACAAGAGACCCAGTACTTC. It encodes CASSIGPGQETQYF.

Many counts were recorded for this clonotype. V and J are TRBV7-8 and TRBJ2-2, with no clear D. This CDR3 comprises 14 residues. Germline V gene lookup returns CDR1 SGHVS and CDR2 FQNEAQ. The germline V and J ends were trimmed by 2 bases and 6 bases, with 10 bases remaining between them. CDR3 in DNA: TGTGCCAGCAGCTTACTTGTGGGGTCCGGGGAGCTGTTTTTT. Protein: CASSLLVGSGELFF.

Turning to this clonotype: Mismatch with germline at one junction end may stem from a read error. V gene TRBV7-2 combines with J gene TRBJ2-1; 12 bases match TRBD2. This CDR3 is built from 14 residues. Germline V gene data show CDR1 as SGHTA and CDR2 as FQGNSA. CDR3 DNA sequence: TGTGCCAGCAGCCTAGCGGGAGGGCTGGATGAGCAGTTCTTC. Amino acid sequence: CASSLAGGLDEQFF.

This clonotype was observed a few times. The chain carries TRBV7-2 and TRBJ2-7; 13 positions match TRBD2. Trimming removed 5 bases from V and 4 bases from J; junction bases left unmatched: 8. From germline, CDR1 is SGHTA and CDR2 FQGNSA. This CDR3 is 16 amino acids long. The CDR3 spells CASSAWTSGRSYEQYF. CDR3 nucleotides: TGTGCCAGCAGCGCCTGGACTAGCGGGAGATCTTACGAGCAGTACTTC.

This clonotype was found a few times. The genes are TRBV19 and TRBJ1-1; no firm D call. In germline, CDR1 is LNHDA, CDR2 SQIVND (reference sequence). This CDR3 comprises 15 residues. Trimming took off 2 bases at V and 4 bases at J, with 14 bases between the two ends. CDR3 nucleotide sequence: TGTGCCAGTAGTATACCGGGAGGATGGGGCACTGAAGCTTTCTTT. It specifies CASSIPGGWGTEAFF.

A remark on this clonotype: Relative to the germline gene, one junction end is altered; a read error may explain this. This sequence joins TRBV2 and TRBJ1-2; TRBD1 aligns across 9 bases. This CDR3 region has 14 residues. Germline-derived CDR1 and CDR2 are SNHLY and FYNNEI. The CDR3 reads CASSEVRTGEGSTF. CDR3 coding DNA: TGTGCCAGCAGCGAAGTAAGGACAGGGGAGGGAAGCACCTTC. Full variable domain (outside the CDR3, taken from reference TRBV2 and TRBJ1-2): EPEVTQTPSHQVTQMGQEVILRCVPISNHLYFYWYRQILGQKVEFLVSFYNNEISEKSEIFDDQFSVERPDGSNFTLKIRSTKLEDSAMYFCASSEVRTGEGSTFGSGTRLTVV.

J is TRBJ2-3 and V is TRBV28; D unresolved. Trimming stripped 6 bases from V and 9 bases from J, with 19 bases between. Germline V gives CDR1 MDHEN, CDR2 SYDVKM. The CDR3 length is 14 residues. CDR3 loop: CASSPSGILTTQYF. The CDR3 nucleotides read TGTGCCAGCAGCCCCTCTGGTATCCTGACGACGCAGTATTTT.

The chain joins TRBV18 to TRBJ2-5, with 10 bases that match TRBD2. Germline lookup yields CDR1 KGHSH and CDR2 LQKENI. The CDR3 totals 16 residues. J was trimmed by 5 bases and V by 4 bases; bases with no gene match: 10. CDR3 coding DNA: TGTGCCAGCTCACAAGCCGGGACTAGCGCCTGGGAGACCCAGTACTTC. Its translation is CASSQAGTSAWETQYF. Supplemented by reference TRBV18 and TRBJ2-5, the full variable domain reads NAGVMQNPRHLVRRRGQEARLRCSPMKGHSHVYWYRQLPEEGLKFMVYLQKENIIDESGMPKERFSAEFPKEGPSILRIQQVVRGDSAAYFCASSQAGTSAWETQYFGPGTRLLVL.

In DNA, the CDR3 is TGCGCCAGCAGCCAACCGGGACAGGTCACAGATACGCAGTATTTT. Protein sequence: CASSQPGQVTDTQYF. The chain couples TRBV5-1 to TRBJ2-3; 8 bases are a match to TRBD1. Germline lookup yields CDR1 SGHRS and CDR2 YFSETQ. The CDR3 spans 15 residues. The V and J ends lost 4 bases and 2 bases, in that order; junction bases with no gene match: 6.

In its sample, this clonotype was seen a few times. The chain couples TRBV7-3 to TRBJ1-5; 7 bases are a match to TRBD1. V lost 5 bases, J lost 9 bases, and 7 bases stayed unmatched. Germline loops: CDR1 SGHTA, CDR2 FQGTGA. The CDR3 totals 13 residues. The CDR3 DNA reads TGTGCCAGCAGCGAGGGGACAGTCGGGCCCCAGCATTTT. Its protein is CASSEGTVGPQHF. Together with reference TRBV7-3 and TRBJ1-5, the CDR3 gives the full variable domain: GAGVSQTPSNKVTEKGKYVELRCDPISGHTALYWYRQSLGQGPEFLIYFQGTGAADDSGLPNDRFFAVRPEGSVSTLKIQRTERGDSAVYLCASSEGTVGPQHFGDGTRLSIL.

The chain uses TRBV11-2 and TRBJ2-5, with D possibly TRBD1 on 5 matching bases. The V gene lost 5 bases and the J gene lost 4 bases, with 17 bases spanning the gap. The CDR3 extends over 15 amino acids. Looked up from germline, CDR1 is SGHAT and CDR2 is FQNNGV. In DNA, the CDR3 is TGTGCCAGCAGCCGCAGGGTACCTGAATTAGAGACCCAGTACTTC. Translating it yields CASSRRVPELETQYF.

This chain links TRBV15 with TRBJ2-1; unclear D gene. CDR1 and CDR2 from the germline V gene are LNHNV and YYDKDF (reference sequence). CDR3 length equals 15 residues. The germline V and J ends were trimmed by 0 bases and 1 base, with 7 bases remaining between them. CDR3 protein: CATSRDQGSYNEQFF. As DNA, the CDR3 is TGTGCCACCAGCAGAGATCAAGGATCCTACAATGAGCAGTTCTTC.

The chain employs TRBV6-1 and TRBJ1-1, with D perhaps matching TRBD1 (5 bases). The germline V gene has CDR1 MNHNS and CDR2 SASEGT. V lost 6 bases to trimming and J lost 4 bases, with 12 bases between them. The CDR3 contains 13 residues. CDR3 bases: TGTGCCAGCAGGTCGGGGAGGGGCACTGAAGCTTTCTTT. Translation: CASRSGRGTEAFF.

The rearrangement uses TRBV11-2 and TRBJ2-1; no reliable D call. The CDR3 is 15 amino acids. Germline CDR1 SGHAT, CDR2 FQNNGV. Trimming removed 5 bases at V and 0 bases at J, with 11 bases between. CDR3 nucleotides: TGTGCCAGCAGCCGGGCCTGGAGCTCCTACAATGAGCAGTTCTTC. It encodes CASSRAWSSYNEQFF.

The chain uses TRBV20-1 and TRBJ2-3; TRBD1 agrees at 9 bases. The germline CDR1 and CDR2 sequences are DFQATT and SNEGSKA (reference sequence). This CDR3 is 15 amino acids long. V shed 3 bases, J shed 2 bases, and the junction held 6 bases outside the gene matches. The CDR3 sequence: CSASYRTGDTDTQYF. The CDR3 nucleotides read TGCAGTGCTAGCTACAGGACAGGGGACACAGATACGCAGTATTTT.

This sequence joins TRBV24-1 and TRBJ2-7; D may be TRBD1 (6 bases). Deletions cut 3 bases from V and 7 bases from J, with 12 bases between. The CDR3 is 13 amino acids. From germline, CDR1 is KGHDR and CDR2 SFDVKD. In nucleotides, the CDR3 is TGTGCCACCAGTGATGGACAGACTAATGAGCAGTACTTC. Amino acid sequence: CATSDGQTNEQYF.

This clonotype has just a few counts. The gene calls are TRBV6-2 or TRBV6-3 and TRBJ1-3, with D uncertain. Germline CDR1 is MNHEY and CDR2 is SVGEGT. V shed 6 bases and J shed 0 bases, with 12 bases lying between them. The CDR3 totals 15 residues. DNA of the CDR3: TGTGCCAGCAGGGAGTCATCGAGCTCTGGAAACACCATATATTTT. Translating gives CASRESSSSGNTIYF.

With regard to this clonotype: A much more abundant neighbour one base away suggests this may be a read error. This chain uses TRBV19 with TRBJ2-1; 7 positions match TRBD1. The CDR3 runs to 14 residues. Germline-derived CDR1 and CDR2 are LNHDA and SQIVND (reference sequence). As DNA, the CDR3 is TGTGCCAGTAGTATAGGCCGGGACAGAAATGAGCAGTCCTTC. This gives the protein CASSIGRDRNEQSF.

This clonotype occurred once. The rearrangement uses TRBV6-2 or TRBV6-3 and TRBJ2-2, with 10 bases aligning to TRBD1. The CDR3 sequence is 14 residues long. J gave up 9 bases and V 6 bases, and 7 bases lay outside the gene matches. Germline-derived CDR1 and CDR2 are MNHEY and SVGEGT. This chain's CDR3 is CASRGTGDHRELFF. In nucleotides, the CDR3 is TGTGCCAGCAGAGGGACAGGGGATCACCGGGAGCTGTTTTTT.

This clonotype showed up many times. The rearrangement links TRBV20-1 to TRBJ2-1; the match to TRBD2 covers 14 bases. The V gene end was trimmed by 3 bases and the J gene end by 5 bases; junction bases not matched to a gene: 6. This CDR3 is 16 amino acids long. Germline V lookup: CDR1 DFQATT, CDR2 SNEGSKA (reference sequence). CDR3 sequence (DNA): TGCAGTGCTAGGAAAGGGACTAGCGGGAGCGACAATGAGCAGTTCTTC. This encodes CSARKGTSGSDNEQFF.

This clonotype was observed a handful of times. J is TRBJ2-3 and V is TRBV4-2, with 8 bases fitting TRBD2. With 3 bases clipped from V and 7 bases from J, the junction kept 15 bases outside the gene matches. CDR3 size: 17 residues. Germline V gene lookup returns CDR1 LGHNA and CDR2 YNFKEQ. CDR3 in DNA: TGTGCCAGCAGCCAGACGGAGACGGGAGGGCCTATTAATACGCAGTATTTT. It yields the protein CASSQTETGGPINTQYF.

V usage is TRBV12-3 or TRBV12-4 and J usage is TRBJ2-7; no reliable D call. The CDR3 has 13 residues. V lost 1 base and J 5 bases, leaving 9 bases between the germline ends. CDR3 sequence (DNA): TGTGCCAGCAGTTTAGGCAGGACCAACGAGCAGTACGTC. As protein: CASSLGRTNEQYV.